This T cell receptor beta chain is drawn from a study of beta chain features in type 1 diabetes. Study results and limitations: Moderate but significant shortening of TCRB CDR3s was recorded in all four CD4+ subsets from Type 1 diabetes patients. Possibly, sequencing cDNA over-represented cells that had high TCR expression levels. PCR might preferentially amplify shorter templates, equally in patients and controls.

What was sequenced were expressed TCRB transcripts, since all of the isolated RNA had been reverse transcribed. Profiled with immunoSEQ multiplex PCR; TCRdb holds only in-frame clones, not every one. The sample includes 150,000 to 190,000 clones, 10% seen only once; the top ten take less than 0.5%. CDR1 is MNHNY and CDR2 is SVGAGI in the germline V gene (reference sequence). The CDR3 extends over 13 amino acids. V shed 10 bases, J shed 2 bases, and the junction held 5 bases outside the gene matches. This clone was seen only a few times. Its target is unknown. Sequencing was carried out using central memory CD4+ T cells from blood. This receptor was taken from a young man with type 1 diabetes. This chain links TRBV6-6 with TRBJ1-5, with 7 bases identical to TRBD1. As DNA, the CDR3 is TGTGCCATTGGAACAGGGGGCAATCAGCCCCAGCATTTT. This translates into CAIGTGGNQPQHF.